Below, one T cell receptor (beta chain) is given with its context. Its cognate antigen is unknown. At one of its ends the junction is not consistent with the germline gene, which may arise from a read error. The data derive from a study of T cell repertoires in cytomegalovirus infection. Germline assignment: CDR1 LGHNA and CDR2 YNFKEQ. The CDR3 runs to 16 residues. Study-level results: The ex vivo response showed dominance by HLA-C-restricted CMV-specific TCR beta clonotypes.

In TCRdb, the reads were re-called with MiXCR into one record per CDR3 protein. The table has about 890,000 distinct CDR3 sequences, approximately 31% seen once. This chain links TRBV4-2 with TRBJ2-2; D is perhaps TRBD1 (6 bases). Sequenced here: cultured CD8+ T cells from PBMCs, sampled from culture after CMV antigen stimulation. This sequence was found in a human donor in good health (CMV status not recorded). Some clones in this sample may be carry-over from other donors' samples. The CDR3 sequence is CANSQTVFNRAGELFF. The CDR3 bases are TGTGCCAACAGCCAAACAGTATTCAACAGGGCCGGGGAGCTGTTTTTT.